The 21 T cell receptor beta chains listed next were all sequenced from one sample in a study of blood T cell repertoires in COVID-19 (dated by TCRdb to the early 2020s). The library was produced with the immunoSEQ multiplex PCR assay. TCRdb limited this immuneACCESS table to in-frame rearrangements with V and J called. A share of clones is missing; checked studies link under half to unresolved V genes, and the rest is unexplained. This sample lists roughly 17,000 clones; roughly 87% were detected once. Of the sample, approximately 10% is held by the ten largest clones. The sample taken for sequencing was peripheral blood. Receptor source: a man aged 80 or over with acute or convalescent COVID-19.

V is TRBV20-1 and J is TRBJ2-7; TRBD1 is a possible D gene (5 bases). Trimming left V 1 base short and J 4 bases short, with 5 bases between. Germline CDR1 is DFQATT and CDR2 is SNEGSKA (reference sequence). The CDR3 is 11 amino acids. CDR3 sequence: CSARGQYEQYF. CDR3 sequence (DNA): TGCAGTGCTAGAGGACAGTACGAGCAGTACTTC.

This chain connects TRBV11-2 to TRBJ2-7; 9 nucleotides line up with TRBD1. The CDR3 spans 15 residues. The germline gives CDR1 SGHAT, CDR2 FQNNGV. J was trimmed by 4 bases and V by 3 bases; bases with no gene match: 7. CDR3 bases: TGTGCCAGCAGCTTCGGGACAGGGAGTAGGTACGAGCAGTACTTC. It codes for CASSFGTGSRYEQYF.

The chain is built from TRBV20-1 and TRBJ1-1; 7 bases match TRBD1. The CDR3 is made up of 11 amino acids. Germline-derived CDR1 and CDR2 are DFQATT and SNEGSKA (reference sequence). The V segment lost 5 bases and the J segment 7 bases; nucleotides outside the gene matches: 4. Here the CDR3 reads CSAGRDSEAFF. CDR3 nucleotides: TGCAGTGCTGGCCGGGACAGTGAAGCTTTCTTT.

The chain recombines TRBV19 with TRBJ1-5; TRBD1 matches 8 bases. The germline V gene encodes CDR1 LNHDA and CDR2 SQIVND (reference sequence). Germline trimming cut 4 bases from V and 0 bases from J; bases unmatched to any gene: 2. The CDR3 extends over 15 amino acids. The CDR3 spells CASSNGQGSNQPQHF. The CDR3 coding sequence is TGTGCCAGTAGTAACGGACAGGGTAGCAATCAGCCCCAGCATTTT.

This rearrangement joins TRBV21-1 to TRBJ1-2; the D call TRBD1 from the table was never checked on the DNA. TRBV21-1 is annotated as a pseudogene. This CDR3 has 12 residues. The CDR3 nucleotides are TGTGCCAGCAGCGGCCGTTTTTATGGCTACACCTTC. This gives the protein CASSGRFYGYTF.

The chain employs TRBV19 and TRBJ1-6; D uncertain. V was clipped by 1 base and J by 11 bases, with 9 bases between them. In germline, CDR1 is LNHDA, CDR2 SQIVND (reference sequence). This CDR3 is built from 13 residues. CDR3 loop: CASSIGRRAPLHF. The CDR3 nucleotides are TGTGCCAGTAGTATAGGCCGGAGGGCACCCCTCCACTTT.

This sequence joins TRBV4-1 and TRBJ2-2; maybe TRBD2 (5 bases). With 8 bases removed from V and 1 base from J, the gap between germline ends came to 17 bases. This CDR3 contains 16 residues. CDR1 is MGHRA, CDR2 YSYEKL, per germline. In nucleotides, the CDR3 is TGCGCCAGCCGAACGGGGAGCGATCGGAACACCGGGGAGCTGTTTTTT. This translates into CASRTGSDRNTGELFF.

This chain uses TRBV5-1 with TRBJ1-1; the match to TRBD1 covers 8 bases. Unmatched junction bases numbered 6, after V lost 5 bases and J lost 0 bases. CDR1 is SGHRS and CDR2 is YFSETQ in the germline V gene. The CDR3 is 15 amino acids. This CDR3 reads CASRLTGVLNTEAFF. For the CDR3, the DNA is TGCGCCAGCAGATTGACAGGGGTTTTGAACACTGAAGCTTTCTTT.

The chain has TRBV18 and TRBJ1-4, with TRBD1 identical over 10 bases. J gave up 8 bases and V 3 bases, and 6 bases lay outside the gene matches. Germline V gene sequence: CDR1 KGHSH, CDR2 LQKENI. The CDR3 loop spans 15 amino acids. The CDR3 DNA sequence: TGTGCCAGCTCACCCCGACAGGGGGCAGAAGAAAAACTGTTTTTT. Protein product: CASSPRQGAEEKLFF.

The chain links TRBV5-1 to TRBJ2-3, with 8 nucleotides matching TRBD1. From germline, CDR1 is SGHRS and CDR2 YFSETQ. V trimming: 0 bases; J trimming: 4 bases; junction bases outside the gene matches: 4. The CDR3 runs to 15 residues. The CDR3 coding sequence is TGCGCCAGCAGCTTGGGGGCAGGGGGCGCAGATACGCAGTATTTT. Its translation is CASSLGAGGADTQYF.

The chain has TRBV3-1 (or the pseudogene TRBV3-2) and TRBJ2-4, with TRBD2 as a possible D gene (6 bases). The V gene lost 0 bases and the J gene lost 0 bases, with 12 bases spanning the gap. The germline CDR1 and CDR2 sequences are LGHDT and YNNKEL (reference sequence). CDR3 length equals 17 residues. CDR3 region: CASSQDGGTLAKNIQYF. CDR3 in DNA: TGTGCCAGCAGCCAAGATGGGGGGACCCTAGCCAAAAACATTCAGTACTTC.

V and J are TRBV30 and TRBJ1-4, with unresolved D. Germline V gene sequence: CDR1 GTSNPN, CDR2 SVGIG (reference sequence). This CDR3 contains 14 residues. Deletions cut 0 bases from V and 0 bases from J, with 5 bases between. The DNA of the CDR3 is TGTGCCTGGAGTGTGGGAGCAACTAATGAAAAACTGTTTTTT. Translating it yields CAWSVGATNEKLFF.

J is TRBJ2-3 and V is TRBV11-2; D is perhaps TRBD2 (7 bases). The CDR3 covers 14 residues. Germline V gene data show CDR1 as SGHAT and CDR2 as FQNNGV. Trimming cost V 4 bases and J 7 bases, with 15 bases left between them. In DNA form, the CDR3 reads TGTGCCAGCAGCTCTCGCGGGGGCGTGAATACGCAGTATTTT. It specifies CASSSRGGVNTQYF.

This clone showed up just once. The genes are TRBV3-1 (or the pseudogene TRBV3-2) and TRBJ2-1; 9 bases match TRBD1. The germline CDR1 and CDR2 sequences are LGHDT and YNNKEL (reference sequence). CDR3 length equals 14 residues. Losses at the gene ends were 3 bases for V and 8 bases for J; bases not matched to a gene: 5. CDR3 bases: TGTGCCAGCAGCCAGACCGGGACAGGGTATGAGCAGTTCTTC. It specifies CASSQTGTGYEQFF.

This clone has just one count. The rearrangement joins TRBV5-1 to TRBJ2-2; TRBD1 is a possible D gene (6 bases). Trimming left V 3 bases short and J 2 bases short, with 8 bases between. CDR3 size: 14 residues. The germline gives CDR1 SGHRS, CDR2 YFSETQ. The CDR3 bases are TGCGCCAGCAGCTGGGGACAAAACACCGGGGAGCTGTTTTTT. It codes for CASSWGQNTGELFF.

This clone was seen only a few times. The gene calls are TRBV13 and TRBJ1-1; 7 nucleotides agree with TRBD1. CDR1 is PRHDT and CDR2 is FYEKMQ in the germline V gene (reference sequence). The CDR3 is made up of 14 amino acids. Trimming at V came to 6 bases and at J to 4 bases, leaving 8 bases not matched to a gene. This CDR3 reads CASRHHTGATEAFF. CDR3 DNA: TGTGCCAGCAGGCATCATACAGGGGCCACTGAAGCTTTCTTT. Supplemented by reference TRBV13 and TRBJ1-1, the full variable domain reads AAGVIQSPRHLIKEKRETATLKCYPIPRHDTVYWYQQGPGQDPQFLISFYEKMQSDKGSIPDRFSAQQFSDYHSELNMSSLELGDSALYFCASRHHTGATEAFFGQGTRLTVV.

This chain connects TRBV30 to TRBJ1-1; 7 bases fit TRBD1. CDR1 and CDR2 (germline): GTSNPN, SVGIG (reference sequence). The V and J ends lost 3 bases and 1 base, in that order; junction bases with no gene match: 2. This CDR3 comprises 13 residues. The CDR3 region is CAWSPGGNTEAFF. The CDR3 DNA sequence: TGTGCCTGGAGCCCAGGGGGGAACACTGAAGCTTTCTTT.

The chain employs TRBV19 and TRBJ1-1; no clear D gene. V lost 6 bases and J lost 1, with 12 bases in between. Germline loops: CDR1 LNHDA, CDR2 SQIVND (reference sequence). The CDR3 is made up of 14 amino acids. The CDR3 coding sequence is TGTGCCAGTAGCCCATACTCTCAGAACACTGAAGCTTTCTTT. Amino acids: CASSPYSQNTEAFF.

This clone was detected only once. V usage is TRBV4-1 and J usage is TRBJ1-2; TRBD1 matches at 7 bases. The germline CDR1 and CDR2 sequences are MGHRA and YSYEKL. The CDR3 spans 15 residues. Trimming at V came to 0 bases and at J to 8 bases, leaving 9 bases not matched to a gene. The CDR3 is CASSQETTGKGGYTF. CDR3 sequence (DNA): TGCGCCAGCAGCCAAGAAACGACAGGGAAAGGAGGCTACACCTTC.

The chain combines TRBV6-5 with TRBJ1-1; 9 bases are shared with TRBD1. This CDR3 is built from 14 residues. The V segment lost 9 bases and the J segment 5 bases; nucleotides outside the gene matches: 10. CDR1 is MNHEY and CDR2 is SVGAGI in the germline V gene. For the CDR3, the DNA is TGTGCCAGTTCTCGCCCGGGGACAGGGACTGAAGCTTTCTTT. Residues: CASSRPGTGTEAFF.

The gene calls are TRBV12-3 or TRBV12-4 and TRBJ1-1; 9 bases match TRBD1. This CDR3 is built from 13 residues. The V and J ends lost 6 bases and 7 bases, in that order; junction bases with no gene match: 6. The DNA for the CDR3 is TGTGCCAGCAGCCTGGACAGGGGTGATGAAGCTTTCTTT. Translated: CASSLDRGDEAFF.